This TCR beta chain was observed in a study of cytomegalovirus exposure and HLA in healthy donors. Study conclusions and caveats: Most observed TCR sequences were rare, whereas some public TCRs were detected in many donors. Looking again later, the authors saw that most CMV-associated TCR beta chains seemed HLA-restricted.

Note on this clone: The antigen remains undetermined.

CDR1 is SGHAT, CDR2 FQNNGV, per germline. CDR3 size: 15 residues. V lost 5 bases to trimming and J lost 0 bases; unmatched junction nucleotides: 6. The PCR employed 60 Vbeta primers together with 13 Jbeta primers. Using immunoSEQ multiplex PCR, the repertoire was profiled, and TCRdb retains in-frame clones only, with some absent. The data show fewer than 100,000 clones, with over 65% seen just once and under 0.8% held by the top ten. The rearrangement uses TRBV11-2 and TRBJ2-7; 8 bases fit TRBD1. The material sequenced was PBMCs. The TCR comes from a woman aged 55-70 years in good health and CMV-seronegative. CDR3 coding DNA: TGTGCCAGCAGCCCCCCACAGGGGGACTCCTACGAGCAGTACTTC. Protein product: CASSPPQGDSYEQYF.